The 3 T cell receptor beta chains below were found in one sample sequenced in a study of PD-L1 blockade in urothelial cancer. Method: immunoSEQ multiplex PCR; TCRdb's copy keeps in-frame clones and lacks some. The sample has approximately 80,000 clones, 82% seen once. The specimen comprised PBMCs, sampled around atezolizumab (anti-PD-L1) treatment. These receptors all come from a man between 65 and 80 years old with urothelial cancer.

This clone was recorded once. The genes are TRBV6-5 and TRBJ1-2, with D uncertain. CDR1 MNHEY and CDR2 SVGAGI come from the germline V gene. V was pared by 2 bases and J by 5 bases, with 9 bases between. The length of the CDR3 is 13 residues. The CDR3 DNA follows: TGTGCCAGCAGTTACGAACGGAGTTATGGCTACACCTTC. This codes for CASSYERSYGYTF.

Only a few counts were recorded for this clone. CDR3 nucleotide sequence: TGCGCCAGCAGCTTGGACAGGGGGGGAAACACCATATATTTT. This gives the protein CASSLDRGGNTIYF. This chain connects TRBV5-1 to TRBJ1-3; 8 nucleotides match TRBD1. The CDR3 runs 14 residues. The trim removed 0 bases at V and 4 bases at J, leaving 0 bases unmatched. Germline loops: CDR1 SGHRS, CDR2 YFSETQ.

The gene calls are TRBV7-6 and TRBJ1-2; D may be TRBD1 (5 bases). CDR3 length: 13 residues. With 5 bases removed from V and 8 bases from J, the gap between germline ends came to 15 bases. Germline-derived CDR1 and CDR2 are SGHVS and FNYEAQ. CDR3 amino acids: CASSLLGGSGYTF. The CDR3 coding sequence is TGTGCCAGCAGCCTCTTGGGGGGGAGCGGCTACACCTTC.